In its sample, the clone carrying this TCR beta chain was seen a few times. Preparation of the TCRbeta library used unique molecular identifiers. TCRdb re-derived calls from the PCR reads in MiXCR, one entry per CDR3 protein. Among 90,000 to 150,000 distinct CDR3 sequences listed, under 25% were seen once. These data come from a study of T-cell reconstitution after alpha-beta-depleted transplantation in children. Germline V gene data show CDR1 as SGHRS and CDR2 as YFSETQ. This CDR3 has 15 residues. V lost 4 bases and J lost 5, with 16 bases in between. The source material was PBMCs, mostly from graft donor cells, sampled 180 days after TCRalphabeta/CD19-depleted stem cell transplant. This receptor was taken from a male patient between 2 and 10 years old who had a stem cell transplant for chronic granulomatous disease, so the T cells may come from the graft donor. The chain links TRBV5-1 to TRBJ2-1; D remains unclear. The CDR3 coding sequence is TGCGCCAGCAGCCCCTCTGGGTGGATGAACAATGAGCAGTTCTTC. It specifies CASSPSGWMNNEQFF.